The subject of this entry is one T cell receptor (gamma chain). Germline-derived CDR1 and CDR2 are GITISATS and ISYDGTV (reference sequence). This CDR3 has 13 residues. TCRdb repeated clone calling on the reads with CATT. The data hold around 1,000 gamma-chain clones, with around 48% observed a single time. The sample originates from a study of gamma-delta chains in newborns, infants, children. Whole-study context: Polyclonal expansion of innate γδ T cells after birth follows microbial exposure.

The sequence derives from a child who was a newborn, infant or young child, either healthy, febrile or measles-vaccinated (not recorded which). The V gene is TRGV9; the J gene was not called. Sequencing was done on a sample of blood. CDR3 region: CALWEAPSQNKLF. The CDR3 DNA sequence: TGTGCCTTGTGGGAGGCCCCCTCCCAAAACAAACTCTTT.